A single sample is the source of the 28 T cell receptor beta chains below, sequenced in a study of T cell changes during pregnancy in multiple sclerosis. Some clones are missing from TCRdb's copy, which holds only in-frame ones; the method was immunoSEQ multiplex PCR. There are under 60,000 clones in the sample; roughly 94% occur only once, and around 0.31% lies in the top ten. This specimen was CD4+ T cells from peripheral blood mononuclear cells, taken in the third trimester of pregnancy. The receptor set was obtained from a female donor with multiple sclerosis, enrolled in a pregnancy study.

The chain carries TRBV30 and TRBJ2-1; 8 bases align to TRBD1. The germline gives CDR1 GTSNPN, CDR2 SVGIG (reference sequence). This CDR3 has 12 residues. Trimming took 2 bases from V and 12 from J; bases not matched to a gene: 6. CDR3 amino acids: CAWSHDRGWQFF. The DNA of the CDR3 is TGTGCCTGGAGTCACGACAGGGGATGGCAGTTCTTC.

The V call is TRBV25-1, the J call TRBJ1-6; possible D gene TRBD1, 6 bases. CDR1 and CDR2 from the germline V gene are MGHDK and SYGVNS. The CDR3 is made up of 14 amino acids. Trimming took off 2 bases at V and 6 bases at J, with 8 bases between the two ends. CDR3 DNA sequence: TGTGCCAGCAGTGAAGACAGGCTTAATTCACCCCTCCACTTT. Its translation: CASSEDRLNSPLHF.

The gene calls are TRBV30 and TRBJ1-6, with TRBD1 matching over 7 bases. The ends lost 7 bases at V and 8 bases at J; junction bases unmatched: 5. The CDR3 totals 12 residues. CDR1 and CDR2 (germline): GTSNPN, SVGIG (reference sequence). This CDR3 reads CALTRGDSPLHF. For the CDR3, the DNA is TGTGCCTTAACCAGGGGGGATTCACCCCTCCACTTT.

The rearrangement uses TRBV9 and TRBJ2-2; 9 nucleotides line up with TRBD2. This CDR3 contains 14 residues. Germline V gene data show CDR1 as SGDLS and CDR2 as YYNGEE. The V gene end was trimmed by 2 bases and the J gene end by 7 bases; junction bases not matched to a gene: 3. The CDR3 sequence is CASSVRGGGGELFF. CDR3 DNA: TGTGCCAGCAGCGTCCGCGGGGGGGGCGGGGAGCTGTTTTTT.

J is TRBJ1-2 and V is TRBV7-6; tentative D call: TRBD1 (6 bases). In germline, CDR1 is SGHVS, CDR2 FNYEAQ. This CDR3 spans 15 amino acids. V gave up 3 bases and J gave up 8 bases, with 19 bases separating them. The CDR3: CASSLSGTSPLGYTF. CDR3 bases: TGTGCCAGCAGCTTGTCCGGGACAAGCCCCTTAGGCTACACCTTC.

The CDR3 DNA reads TGTGCCTCGGGGGGGAGCCTCAGCACAGATACGCAGTATTTT. It is translated as CASGGSLSTDTQYF. V gene TRBV30 combines with J gene TRBJ2-3; 8 bases agree with TRBD2. Germline-derived CDR1 and CDR2 are GTSNPN and SVGIG (reference sequence). This CDR3 has 14 amino acids. Germline trimming cut 7 bases from V and 0 bases from J; bases unmatched to any gene: 6.

The chain joins TRBV28 to TRBJ2-7, with D tentatively TRBD2 (5 bases). Germline-derived CDR1 and CDR2 are MDHEN and SYDVKM. The CDR3 length is 14 residues. Trimming took 6 bases from V and 2 from J, leaving 14 bases between them. CDR3 in DNA: TGTGCCAGCAGGACCCACAGCGGTACCTACGAGCAGTACTTC. Protein sequence: CASRTHSGTYEQYF.

The rearrangement joins TRBV13 to TRBJ1-2, with D perhaps TRBD1 (5 bases). Trimming took 2 bases from V and 7 from J, leaving 17 bases between them. Germline V gene sequence: CDR1 PRHDT, CDR2 FYEKMQ (reference sequence). The CDR3 length is 15 residues. The chain's CDR3 is CASSLRGGSGSGYTF. CDR3 in DNA: TGTGCCAGCAGCTTAAGGGGAGGTTCGGGAAGTGGCTACACCTTC. Looking up the rest from reference TRBV13 and TRBJ1-2 gives the full variable domain: AAGVIQSPRHLIKEKRETATLKCYPIPRHDTVYWYQQGPGQDPQFLISFYEKMQSDKGSIPDRFSAQQFSDYHSELNMSSLELGDSALYFCASSLRGGSGSGYTFGSGTRLTVV.

This rearrangement joins TRBV27 to TRBJ2-1, with 7 bases fitting TRBD1. Germline CDR1 reads MNHEY; CDR2 reads SMNVEV (reference sequence). This CDR3 is 17 amino acids long. Trimming cost V 0 bases and J 2 bases; bases outside gene matches: 7. The CDR3 DNA reads as TGTGCCAGCAGTTTATCGCCGGACAGGTTCACCTACAATGAGCAGTTCTTC. Translating it yields CASSLSPDRFTYNEQFF.

The chain joins TRBV5-1 to TRBJ1-1, with D unresolved. The germline gives CDR1 SGHRS, CDR2 YFSETQ. The germline V and J ends were trimmed by 3 bases and 4 bases, with 10 bases remaining between them. The CDR3 is 13 residues long. Here the CDR3 DNA reads TGCGCCAGCAGCTCGGGAGGTCCCACTGAAGCTTTCTTT. This sequence encodes CASSSGGPTEAFF.

The chain links TRBV9 to TRBJ2-2, with 10 bases aligning to TRBD1. Germline trimming cut 0 bases from V and 7 bases from J; bases unmatched to any gene: 9. The CDR3 loop spans 17 amino acids. Germline-derived CDR1 and CDR2 are SGDLS and YYNGEE. CDR3 protein: CASSVAPRQGAIGELFF. DNA for the CDR3: TGTGCCAGCAGCGTAGCTCCTCGACAGGGGGCGATCGGGGAGCTGTTTTTT.

This chain connects TRBV1 to TRBJ2-5; the D call of TRBD2 is as the table states it, not checked on the DNA. TRBV1 is assigned pseudogene status. This CDR3 region has 15 residues. The CDR3 DNA reads as TGCACCAGCAGCCAAGAGGCTAGGCATTGGGAGACCCAGTACTTC. It codes for CTSSQEARHWETQYF.

This clone was observed once. This chain links TRBV30 with TRBJ1-6, with D possibly matching TRBD1 (5 bases). Germline values: CDR1 GTSNPN, CDR2 SVGIG (reference sequence). Trimming pared 4 bases from V and 4 bases from J, leaving 11 bases between. This CDR3 contains 14 residues. CDR3 coding DNA: TGTGCCTGGACCAGCAAGGGGTATAATTCACCCCTCCACTTT. This codes for CAWTSKGYNSPLHF.

The rearrangement uses TRBV29-1 and TRBJ1-4; D is ambiguous. Germline CDR1 SQVTM, CDR2 ANQGSEA. The CDR3 runs 13 residues. V lost 6 bases to trimming and J lost 0 bases, with 8 bases between them. The CDR3 DNA sequence: TGCAGCGTGCGGCAGCCAACTAATGAAAAACTGTTTTTT. Amino acid sequence: CSVRQPTNEKLFF. Complete variable domain (other parts from reference TRBV29-1 and TRBJ1-4): SAVISQKPSRDICQRGTSLTIQCQVDSQVTMMFWYRQQPGQSLTLIATANQGSEATYESGFVIDKFPISRPNLTFSTLTVSNMSPEDSSIYLCSVRQPTNEKLFFGSGTQLSVL.

This clone was counted a single time. V usage is TRBV9 and J usage is TRBJ1-1; D gene ambiguous. V was shortened by 0 bases and J by 2 bases, with 11 bases between the two germline ends. The CDR3 has 15 residues. Germline CDR1 is SGDLS and CDR2 is YYNGEE. This chain's CDR3 is CASSVAASTNTEAFF. Written as DNA, the CDR3 is TGTGCCAGCAGCGTAGCTGCGAGCACCAACACTGAAGCTTTCTTT.

The gene calls are TRBV28 and TRBJ1-2; 7 nucleotides agree with TRBD1. Germline loops: CDR1 MDHEN, CDR2 SYDVKM. Unmatched junction bases numbered 4, after V lost 4 bases and J lost 5 bases. The CDR3 is made up of 13 amino acids. The CDR3 nucleotides are TGTGCCAGCAGTTCCACAGGGGTTTATGGCTACACCTTC. Protein product: CASSSTGVYGYTF.

The CDR3 is CASSLIAGGPITGELFF. CDR3 DNA: TGCGCCAGCAGCTTGATAGCGGGAGGGCCGATCACCGGGGAGCTGTTTTTT. The chain joins TRBV5-1 to TRBJ2-2, with TRBD2 matching over 11 bases. The V segment lost 1 base and the J segment 4 bases; nucleotides outside the gene matches: 6. The CDR3 runs 17 residues. Germline CDR1 reads SGHRS; CDR2 reads YFSETQ.

The chain employs TRBV7-2 and TRBJ2-7, with 7 bases matching TRBD1. Germline CDR1 reads SGHTA; CDR2 reads FQGNSA. The J segment lost 4 bases and the V segment lost 1 base, leaving 4 bases of the junction unmatched. This CDR3 is 14 amino acids long. CDR3 coding DNA: TGTGCCAGCAGCTTAGGGGGACAGCTATACGAGCAGTACTTC. Encoded protein: CASSLGGQLYEQYF.

V usage is TRBV7-8 and J usage is TRBJ2-7; TRBD1 matches at 7 bases. This CDR3 has 14 residues. The germline V gene has CDR1 SGHVS and CDR2 FQNEAQ. V gave up 2 bases and J gave up 5 bases; unmatched junction bases: 6. The CDR3 loop is CASSLPLQGNEQYF. CDR3 in DNA: TGTGCCAGCAGCTTACCATTACAGGGGAACGAGCAGTACTTC.

The genes are TRBV5-1 and TRBJ2-1; D uncertain. The germline CDR1 and CDR2 sequences are SGHRS and YFSETQ. V was pared by 4 bases and J by 10 bases, with 9 bases between. The CDR3 runs 11 residues. CDR3 residues: CASSQANEQFF. The DNA of the CDR3 is TGCGCCAGCAGCCAGGCCAACGAGCAGTTCTTC.

This clone was picked up one time. The chain employs TRBV10-3 and TRBJ1-1, with 8 bases lining up with TRBD1. J was trimmed by 8 bases and V by 9 bases; bases with no gene match: 14. The CDR3 loop spans 14 amino acids. Germline V gene data show CDR1 as ENHRY and CDR2 as SYGVKD. The CDR3 DNA follows: TGTGCCATGCACTCGTCGGGACAGGTGGGAGAAGCTTTCTTT. Translated: CAMHSSGQVGEAFF.

The chain combines TRBV7-9 with TRBJ2-7, with 10 bases aligning to TRBD2. The CDR3 is 16 residues long. CDR1 is SEHNR and CDR2 is FQNEAQ in the germline V gene (reference sequence). V shed 2 bases and J 0 bases; nucleotides not matched to a gene: 4. The CDR3 DNA reads as TGTGCCAGCAGCTTATCTCGGACTAGCGGCTCCTACGAGCAGTACTTC. Protein sequence: CASSLSRTSGSYEQYF. The variable domain in full, completed from reference TRBV7-9 and TRBJ2-7, reads DTGVSQNPRHKITKRGQNVTFRCDPISEHNRLYWYRQTLGQGPEFLTYFQNEAQLEKSRLLSDRFSAERPKGSFSTLEIQRTEQGDSAMYLCASSLSRTSGSYEQYFGPGTRLTVT.

The genes are TRBV7-2 and TRBJ2-2; D is possibly TRBD1 (5 bases). Germline-derived CDR1 and CDR2 are SGHTA and FQGNSA. The CDR3 is 16 amino acids. V dropped 7 bases and J dropped 5 bases, with 20 bases sitting between them. This chain's CDR3 is CASTVYSGARTGELFF. CDR3 bases: TGTGCCAGCACGGTCTATTCTGGGGCCAGAACCGGGGAGCTGTTTTTT.

This chain joins TRBV27 and TRBJ1-6; D may be TRBD1 (5 bases). Per the germline V gene, CDR1 is MNHEY and CDR2 is SMNVEV (reference sequence). V dropped 5 bases and J dropped 5 bases, with 10 bases sitting between them. CDR3 size: 14 residues. CDR3 loop: CASSKDSDNSPLHF. The CDR3 nucleotides read TGTGCCAGCAGTAAAGACAGCGATAATTCACCCCTCCACTTT.

This chain connects TRBV6-1 to TRBJ2-7; 9 bases fit TRBD1. V lost 3 bases, J lost 3 bases, and 3 bases stayed unmatched. Germline V lookup: CDR1 MNHNS, CDR2 SASEGT. CDR3 length: 14 amino acids. CDR3 nucleotide sequence: TGTGCCAGCAGTGAGGGACAGGGAGGCTACGAGCAGTACTTC. Translation gives CASSEGQGGYEQYF.

The V and J genes are TRBV6-4 and TRBJ2-1, with 9 bases matching TRBD2. The germline CDR1 and CDR2 sequences are MRHNA and SNTAGT. J gave up 9 bases and V 4 bases, and 4 bases lay outside the gene matches. This CDR3 region has 13 residues. Here the CDR3 DNA reads TGTGCCAGCAGTGGGACTAGCGTTGGTGAGCAGTTCTTC. It is translated as CASSGTSVGEQFF.

As for this clone: The junction differs from germline at one of its ends, possibly a read error. The same CDR3 also results from other DNA sequences found in this sample. This rearrangement joins TRBV6-1 to TRBJ2-7; 9 bases agree with TRBD2. CDR1 is MNHNS and CDR2 is SASEGT in the germline V gene. CDR3 size: 15 residues. Written as DNA, the CDR3 is TGTGCCAGCAGCCTCGGCGGGAGGGCCTTCTACGAGCAGTACTTT. As protein: CASSLGGRAFYEQYF.

The rearrangement uses TRBV11-3 and TRBJ1-2; weak D call: TRBD1 (6 bases). This CDR3 region has 14 residues. The V and J ends lost 1 base and 4 bases respectively, with 10 bases between them. Germline V gene lookup returns CDR1 SGHNT and CDR2 YENEEA. The CDR3 bases are TGTGCCAGCAGCTTAGGTGGGGACACCTATGGCTACACCTTC. Amino acids: CASSLGGDTYGYTF. The full variable domain, completed using reference TRBV11-3 and TRBJ1-2, is EAGVVQSPRYKIIEKKQPVAFWCNPISGHNTLYWYLQNLGQGPELLIRYENEEAVDDSQLPKDRFSAERLKGVDSTLKIQPAELGDSAVYLCASSLGGDTYGYTFGSGTRLTVV.